These 15 T cell receptor beta chains share one sample of origin, sequenced in a study of T cells in Graves' hyperthyroidism and ophthalmopathy. It was RNA transcripts that yielded the amplified TCR beta CDR3 regions. First-round RT-PCR of the TCR CDR3 relied on the HTBI primer set. TCRdb passed the multiplex PCR reads through MiXCR, listing each CDR3 protein once. The sample shows approximately 480,000 distinct CDR3 sequences, 20% of them seen only once. The material sequenced was blood. The receptors shown here come from a man aged 18 to 30 with Graves' hyperthyroidism.

The V and J genes are TRBV12-3 or TRBV12-4 and TRBJ1-1, with D unclear. V was trimmed by 3 bases and J by 7 bases, leaving 15 bases between them. The CDR3 loop spans 14 amino acids. In DNA form, the CDR3 reads TGTGCCAGCAGTTTGGGCTATACGGACGGTGAAGCTTTCTTT. Protein: CASSLGYTDGEAFF.

This rearrangement joins TRBV5-1 to TRBJ1-2; D unresolved. V dropped 0 bases and J dropped 4 bases, with 7 bases sitting between them. Germline assignment: CDR1 SGHRS and CDR2 YFSETQ. This CDR3 contains 13 residues. The CDR3, as DNA: TGCGCCAGCAGCTTGGCCTGGGGCTATGGCTACACCTTC. Translation gives CASSLAWGYGYTF.

Many counts were recorded for this clonotype. The chain couples TRBV20-1 to TRBJ2-7; D is unresolved. V was trimmed by 0 bases and J by 3 bases, leaving 18 bases between them. CDR1 DFQATT and CDR2 SNEGSKA come from the germline V gene (reference sequence). The CDR3 totals 16 residues. CDR3 sequence (DNA): TGCAGTGCTAGAGATAGGTCGCTGGTCCTTCACTACGAGCAGTACTTC. Translated, it gives CSARDRSLVLHYEQYF.

This clonotype was recorded many times. V and J are TRBV7-6 and TRBJ1-2; TRBD1 might be the D (5 bases). Trimming shortened V by 1 base and J by 4 bases, and 13 bases separated the two germline ends. The CDR3 has 15 residues. CDR1 and CDR2 (germline): SGHVS, FNYEAQ. CDR3 in DNA: TGTGCCAGCAGCTTAGGGGCCAGGGAGGGCTATGGCTACACCTTC. Amino acids: CASSLGAREGYGYTF.

The chain joins TRBV7-9 to TRBJ2-7; 11 bases align to TRBD2. CDR1 and CDR2 (germline): SEHNR, FQNEAQ (reference sequence). The trim removed 7 bases at V and 7 bases at J, leaving 9 bases unmatched. The CDR3 extends over 14 amino acids. CDR3 DNA sequence: TGTGCCAGCAACCCGGGACTAGCGGCTCGGGAGCAGTACTTC. It yields the protein CASNPGLAAREQYF.

As to this clonotype: This could be a read error, since a much larger clone is one nucleotide away. The chain combines TRBV28 with TRBJ2-7; no reliable D call. This CDR3 comprises 12 residues. CDR1 MDHEN and CDR2 SYDVKM come from the germline V gene. Trimming cost V 4 bases and J 6 bases, with 10 bases left between them. CDR3 sequence reads: CASSSYKGEQYF. Written as DNA, the CDR3 is TGTGCCAGCAGTTCCTACAAGGGCGAGCAGTACTTC.

This clonotype was found many times. The chain links TRBV20-1 to TRBJ1-1; possible D gene TRBD1, 6 bases. Trimming took 5 bases from V and 4 from J, leaving 17 bases between them. This CDR3 contains 14 residues. Germline CDR1 and CDR2: DFQATT and SNEGSKA (reference sequence). DNA for the CDR3: TGCAGTGCTTTGGCACAGGGTCGTGGCACTGAAGCTTTCTTT. It translates to CSALAQGRGTEAFF.

In this sample, this clonotype turned up once. The chain has TRBV7-9 and TRBJ2-1; TRBD2 aligns across 7 bases. V shed 5 bases and J 4 bases; nucleotides not matched to a gene: 8. CDR1 and CDR2 from the germline V gene are SEHNR and FQNEAQ (reference sequence). The CDR3 sequence is 15 residues long. The CDR3 sequence is CASSRLAGVYNEQFF. DNA of the CDR3: TGTGCCAGCAGCCGTCTGGCGGGGGTATACAATGAGCAGTTCTTC.

This clonotype was seen at least ten times. This chain uses TRBV28 with TRBJ1-1, with 11 bases lining up with TRBD1. The CDR3 has 16 amino acids. CDR1 is MDHEN, CDR2 SYDVKM, per germline. The trim removed 6 bases at V and 4 bases at J, leaving 10 bases unmatched. In DNA form, the CDR3 reads TGTGCCAGCAGCCCCCCATTAGGGACAGGGGGCACTGAAGCTTTCTTT. Translating gives CASSPPLGTGGTEAFF. Full variable domain (outside the CDR3, taken from reference TRBV28 and TRBJ1-1): DVKVTQSSRYLVKRTGEKVFLECVQDMDHENMFWYRQDPGLGLRLIYFSYDVKMKEKGDIPEGYSVSREKKERFSLILESASTNQTSMYLCASSPPLGTGGTEAFFGQGTRLTVV.

In its sample, this clonotype was seen many times. One junction end does not reproduce the germline sequence, and a read error may be involved. The CDR3 region is CASNLHNTGELFF. DNA for the CDR3: TGTGCCAGCAATTTACACAACACCGGGGAGCTGTTTTTT. The chain combines TRBV12-3 or TRBV12-4 with TRBJ2-2; no firm D call. The CDR3 totals 13 residues.

This clonotype occurred many times. The J gene is TRBJ1-5, the V gene TRBV28; D perhaps matches TRBD1 (6 bases). The CDR3 runs to 16 residues. V dropped 1 base and J dropped 1 base, with 11 bases sitting between them. Germline CDR1 reads MDHEN; CDR2 reads SYDVKM. This chain's CDR3 is CASSLLTGNSNQPQHF. As DNA, the CDR3 is TGTGCCAGCAGTTTATTAACAGGGAACAGCAATCAGCCCCAGCATTTT. Looking up the rest from reference TRBV28 and TRBJ1-5 gives the full variable domain: DVKVTQSSRYLVKRTGEKVFLECVQDMDHENMFWYRQDPGLGLRLIYFSYDVKMKEKGDIPEGYSVSREKKERFSLILESASTNQTSMYLCASSLLTGNSNQPQHFGDGTRLSIL.

This clonotype came up many times. This chain links TRBV7-3 with TRBJ1-1; D is unclear. The ends were cut back, 3 bases at V and 10 bases at J, with 18 bases in the middle. This CDR3 spans 14 amino acids. The V gene's germline CDR1 is SGHTA and CDR2 FQGTGA. DNA for the CDR3: TGTGCCAGCAGCTTGGGAAGCGCCCAGCGAGGAGCTTTCTTT. Translating gives CASSLGSAQRGAFF.

This clonotype was seen ten or more times. J is TRBJ1-1 and V is TRBV6-5; unclear D gene. This CDR3 region has 13 residues. Germline loops: CDR1 MNHEY, CDR2 SVGAGI. Trimming stripped 3 bases from V and 2 bases from J, with 7 bases between. The CDR3 protein is CASSYALNTEAFF. The CDR3 DNA sequence: TGTGCCAGCAGTTATGCTCTTAACACTGAAGCTTTCTTT.

At least ten counts were recorded for this clonotype. The chain has TRBV29-1 and TRBJ1-5; weak D call: TRBD1 (6 bases). V was trimmed by 6 bases and J by 3 bases, leaving 15 bases between them. The CDR3 is made up of 14 amino acids. Per the germline V gene, CDR1 is SQVTM and CDR2 is ANQGSEA. The CDR3 DNA reads TGCAGCGTATGGGACATCTGGGACAATCAGCCCCAGCATTTT. Translating it yields CSVWDIWDNQPQHF.

This clonotype has ten or more counts. This chain uses TRBV12-3 or TRBV12-4 with TRBJ1-5, with TRBD1 matching 10 bases. Trimming removed 6 bases from V and 4 bases from J; junction bases left unmatched: 3. The CDR3 has 14 amino acids. CDR3 residues: CASRRQGANQPQHF. The DNA for the CDR3 is TGTGCCAGCAGACGACAGGGGGCGAATCAGCCCCAGCATTTT.